The rows below give T cell receptor beta chains drawn from one sample of a study of blood T cell repertoires in COVID-19. The assay was immunoSEQ multiplex PCR, and TCRdb's table has in-frame clones only and misses some. This table has more than 95,000 clones, around 84% appearing once. Sequencing input: peripheral blood. The source of these receptors is a woman aged 60-75 years in a cohort sampled during active or convalescent COVID-19. Both conserved end residues are part of each CDR3. The D gene is left open where the match is weak. Not all rows give a size; the values are once, few, many and, for expanded clones, a class.

- | TRBJ2-1 | TRBV4-1 | - | CASSIGGASSYNEQFF | TGCGCCAGCAGCATCGGGGGAGCAAGCTCCTACAATGAGCAGTTCTTC
- | TRBJ1-4 | TRBV19 | - | CASSTGGDRRKLFF | TGTGCCAGTAGCACAGGAGGGGATAGGAGGAAACTGTTTTTT
TRBD2 | TRBJ2-3 | TRBV6-2/TRBV6-3 | - | CASSYPRLRGGNTDTQYF | TGTGCCAGCAGTTACCCACGATTACGGGGGGGGAACACAGATACGCAGTATTTT
- | TRBJ1-5 | TRBV7-9 | - | CASSLGTAGDQPQHF | TGTGCCAGCAGCTTAGGGACAGCAGGGGATCAGCCCCAGCATTTT
TRBD2 | TRBJ2-1 | TRBV27 | - | CASSLRAGGGFYNEQFF | TGTGCCAGCAGTTTACGAGCGGGGGGAGGATTCTACAATGAGCAGTTCTTC
TRBD1 | TRBJ1-2 | TRBV28 | - | CASSPPGTGLIYGYTF | TGTGCCAGCAGTCCCCCCGGGACAGGGCTTATCTATGGCTACACCTTC
TRBD1 | TRBJ1-2 | TRBV2 | - | CAGHPGQGLLNYGYTF | TGTGCCGGCCATCCGGGACAGGGGTTACTTAACTATGGCTACACCTTC
TRBD2 | TRBJ2-5 | TRBV5-1 | - | CASSPGAGGQAGETQYF | TGCGCCAGCAGCCCTGGTGCGGGGGGGCAAGCAGGAGAGACCCAGTACTTC
- | TRBJ1-1 | TRBV19 | - | CASSISQGGTEAFF | TGTGCCAGTAGTATTTCTCAGGGAGGCACTGAAGCTTTCTTT
- | TRBJ1-5 | TRBV12-5 | - | CASASVRQPQHF | TGTGCTAGTGCCTCCGTACGGCAGCCCCAGCATTTT
- | TRBJ1-1 | TRBV10-3 | few | CAISEWSGTEAFF | TGTGCCATCAGTGAGTGGTCCGGGACTGAAGCTTTCTTT
TRBD2 | TRBJ2-7 | TRBV19 | - | CASSKSLAGGLSYEQYF | TGTGCCAGTAGTAAGTCTCTAGCGGGAGGCCTTTCCTACGAGCAGTACTTC
TRBD2 | TRBJ2-3 | TRBV4-2 | once | CASSQEGLAGGADTQYF | TGTGCCAGCAGCCAAGAAGGGCTAGCGGGAGGAGCAGATACGCAGTATTTT
TRBD1 | TRBJ1-1 | TRBV12-5 | few | CASGLPWDRVDTEAFF | TGTGCTAGTGGTTTGCCCTGGGACAGGGTGGACACTGAAGCTTTCTTT
- | TRBJ1-1 | TRBV5-1 | - | CASSLPGLMNTEAFF | TGCGCCAGCAGCTTACCAGGGCTAATGAACACTGAAGCTTTCTTT
- | TRBJ1-1 | TRBV6-5 | - | CASSLQGNTEAFF | TGTGCCAGCAGTTTACAGGGGAACACTGAAGCTTTCTTT
- | TRBJ1-2 | TRBV10-3 | - | CAIMSGSDYGYTF | TGTGCCATCATGTCCGGGTCGGACTATGGCTACACCTTC
TRBD1 | TRBJ2-5 | TRBV6-1 | - | CASSEGIMWTGKIQYF | TGTGCCAGCAGTGAAGGGATTATGTGGACAGGTAAGATCCAGTACTTC
- | TRBJ2-2 | TRBV7-9 | - | CASSFRQANTGELFF | TGTGCCAGCAGCTTTCGACAAGCGAACACCGGGGAGCTGTTTTTT
- | TRBJ1-2 | TRBV5-1 | - | CASSLESAGVYGYTF | TGCGCCAGCAGCTTGGAGTCCGCAGGGGTCTATGGCTACACCTTC
- | TRBJ2-7 | TRBV19 | - | CASSISSSTYEQYF | TGTGCCAGTAGTATCTCTTCCTCTACCTACGAGCAGTACTTC
TRBD2 | TRBJ2-5 | TRBV4-1 | - | CASSQGLAGGFRETQYF | TGCGCCAGCAGCCAAGGGTTAGCGGGAGGATTCAGAGAGACCCAGTACTTC
TRBD1 | TRBJ2-7 | TRBV5-6 | once | CASSLWKGAVAEQYF | TGTGCCAGCAGCTTGTGGAAGGGGGCGGTGGCCGAGCAGTACTTC
- | TRBJ2-3 | TRBV7-2 | - | CASSLGSPLTDTQYF | TGTGCCAGCAGCTTAGGTTCTCCCTTGACTGATACGCAGTATTTT